Shown below are 8 T cell receptor beta chains from a single sample sequenced in a study of memory CD4+ T cells and cytomegalovirus serostatus. The assay was immunoSEQ multiplex PCR, and TCRdb's table has in-frame clones only and misses some. The sample consists of about 56,000 clones, around 80% of them appearing once. Single viable CD3+CD4+CD8-CD45RO+ cells were sorted as the memory CD4+ T cells. Sequencing was carried out using memory CD4+ T cells from blood. The receptor source for this set is an adult in good health and CMV-seronegative.

This chain connects TRBV18 to TRBJ2-1, with 12 positions matching TRBD2. The CDR3 covers 18 residues. Per the germline V gene, CDR1 is KGHSH and CDR2 is LQKENI. After removal of 0 bases from V and 6 bases from J, the junction contained 9 bases not matched to a gene. This CDR3 is CASSPPFLGLAGSNEQFF. DNA of the CDR3: TGTGCCAGCTCACCACCCTTTTTGGGACTAGCGGGCTCCAATGAGCAGTTCTTC.

V and J are TRBV27 and TRBJ1-4, with D possibly being TRBD1 (5 bases). CDR1 and CDR2 from the germline V gene are MNHEY and SMNVEV (reference sequence). Trimming stripped 6 bases from V and 8 bases from J, with 13 bases between. This CDR3 is built from 13 residues. CDR3 coding DNA: TGTGCCAGCAGGCTTAGGGGTCAGGAAAAACTGTTTTTT. As protein: CASRLRGQEKLFF.

This clone was found a few times. The rearrangement uses TRBV19 and TRBJ1-5; 12 nucleotides agree with TRBD1. In germline, CDR1 is LNHDA, CDR2 SQIVND (reference sequence). The CDR3 totals 16 residues. Losses at the gene ends were 4 bases for V and 7 bases for J; bases not matched to a gene: 8. The CDR3 bases are TGTGCCAGTAGTAGGGGAGGGGGACAGGGGGCGCAGCCCCAGCATTTT. This sequence encodes CASSRGGGQGAQPQHF.

The gene calls are TRBV30 and TRBJ2-3; D is unclear. V gave up 0 bases and J gave up 2 bases, with 24 bases separating them. The CDR3 is made up of 19 amino acids. The germline gives CDR1 GTSNPN, CDR2 SVGIG (reference sequence). CDR3 sequence reads: CAWSVEYSLQKFPTDTQYF. The CDR3 coding sequence is TGTGCCTGGAGTGTAGAGTACAGCCTCCAGAAGTTTCCCACAGATACGCAGTATTTT. Looking up the rest from reference TRBV30 and TRBJ2-3 gives the full variable domain: SQTIHQWPATLVQPVGSPLSLECTVEGTSNPNLYWYRQAAGRGLQLLFYSVGIGQISSEVPQNLSASRPQDRQFILSSKKLLLSDSGFYLCAWSVEYSLQKFPTDTQYFGPGTRLTVL.

This clone was seen only a few times. The chain is built from TRBV10-2 and TRBJ1-5; unclear D gene. CDR1 WSHSY and CDR2 SAAADI come from the germline V gene. V was shortened by 0 bases and J by 5 bases, with 20 bases between the two germline ends. The CDR3 has 18 amino acids. Written as DNA, the CDR3 is TGCGCCAGCAGTGAGTCGTATTTCCTCCACCCCGGCGATCAGCCCCAGCATTTT. Amino acids: CASSESYFLHPGDQPQHF.

This chain links TRBV7-9 with TRBJ2-5, with 11 bases matching TRBD2. The J segment lost 2 bases and the V segment lost 1 base, leaving 3 bases of the junction unmatched. The germline V gene encodes CDR1 SEHNR and CDR2 FQNEAQ (reference sequence). The CDR3 covers 16 residues. CDR3 coding DNA: TGTGCCAGCAGCTTAGTAGCGGGGGGGCCTCAAGAGACCCAGTACTTC. Protein product: CASSLVAGGPQETQYF.

V and J are TRBV7-2 and TRBJ1-1; D gene uncertain. Trimming pared 6 bases from V and 5 bases from J, leaving 10 bases between. CDR3 length: 12 residues. Germline values: CDR1 SGHTA, CDR2 FQGNSA. CDR3 residues: CASSRRETEAFF. In nucleotides, the CDR3 is TGTGCCAGCAGTAGGAGGGAGACTGAAGCTTTCTTT.

The genes are TRBV7-2 and TRBJ2-7, with 10 bases lining up with TRBD2. Per germline, CDR1 SGHTA and CDR2 FQGNSA. V shed 5 bases and J 4 bases; nucleotides not matched to a gene: 5. The CDR3 is 14 amino acids. Written as DNA, the CDR3 is TGTGCCAGCAGCCCAGCGGGGGGGCCGTACGAGCAGTACTTC. It specifies CASSPAGGPYEQYF. The full variable domain, completed using reference TRBV7-2 and TRBJ2-7, is GAGVSQSPSNKVTEKGKDVELRCDPISGHTALYWYRQSLGQGLEFLIYFQGNSAPDKSGLPSDRFSAERTGGSVSTLTIQRTQQEDSAVYLCASSPAGGPYEQYFGPGTRLTVT.